These 25 T cell receptor beta chains share one sample of origin, sequenced in a study of blood T cell repertoires in COVID-19. Method: immunoSEQ multiplex PCR; TCRdb's copy keeps in-frame clones and lacks some. The table lists about 110,000 clones, 70% to 85% of them singletons. The sequenced sample consisted of peripheral blood. The receptors were sampled from an older woman with acute or convalescent COVID-19.

This clone showed up just once. This sequence joins TRBV7-2 and TRBJ2-3; 10 bases match TRBD2. The CDR3 is 17 amino acids. Germline trimming cut 1 base from V and 1 base from J; bases unmatched to any gene: 5. CDR1 SGHTA and CDR2 FQGNSA come from the germline V gene. CDR3 amino acids: CASSLVGGTSGTDTQYF. CDR3 nucleotides: TGTGCCAGCAGCTTAGTAGGAGGGACTAGCGGCACAGATACGCAGTATTTT.

A note on this clone: The junction shows a germline mismatch at one end, possibly a read error. The rearrangement uses TRBV28 and TRBJ1-2, with D possibly being TRBD1 (5 bases). The CDR3 has 18 amino acids. The germline gives CDR1 MDHEN, CDR2 SYDVKM. The CDR3 nucleotides read TGCCTTTCAGCAGTTTTCTCTTCGGGTGGGCACAGGCTCTATGGCTACACCTTC. Its protein product is CLSAVFSSGGHRLYGYTF.

The chain uses TRBV9 and TRBJ2-2; 8 nucleotides agree with TRBD2. V gave up 3 bases and J gave up 3 bases; unmatched junction bases: 4. In germline, CDR1 is SGDLS, CDR2 YYNGEE. This CDR3 spans 15 amino acids. The CDR3 here is CASSGGTSYTGELFF. The CDR3 nucleotides are TGTGCCAGCAGCGGCGGGACTAGTTACACCGGGGAGCTGTTTTTT.

The chain uses TRBV2 and TRBJ1-6; D is possibly TRBD1 (5 bases). Trimming pared 1 base from V and 14 bases from J, leaving 12 bases between. The CDR3 extends over 13 amino acids. Germline V gene data show CDR1 as SNHLY and CDR2 as FYNNEI. In DNA form, the CDR3 reads TGTGCCAGCAGTGAAGACAGGCCAGGGACCCTCCACTTT. It yields the protein CASSEDRPGTLHF.

The chain joins TRBV7-2 to TRBJ1-1; D ambiguous. V was trimmed by 1 base and J by 1 base, leaving 10 bases between them. Per the germline V gene, CDR1 is SGHTA and CDR2 is FQGNSA. The CDR3 is 15 amino acids. The CDR3 region is CASSLGPAGNTEAFF. DNA for the CDR3: TGTGCCAGCAGCTTAGGACCCGCAGGGAACACTGAAGCTTTCTTT.

The chain employs TRBV21-1 and TRBJ2-7; the DNA was not compared with TRBD1, the D call given in the table. TRBV21-1 corresponds to a pseudogene. CDR3 length: 14 residues. This CDR3 is CASSTTRDNYEQYF. The CDR3 bases are TGTGCCAGCAGCACAACCCGAGACAACTACGAGCAGTACTTC.

V is TRBV19 and J is TRBJ2-1, with 7 bases lining up with TRBD2. The CDR3 extends over 15 amino acids. In germline, CDR1 is LNHDA, CDR2 SQIVND (reference sequence). Germline trimming cut 4 bases from V and 0 bases from J; bases unmatched to any gene: 3. The CDR3 here is CASSREGYSYNEQFF. In DNA, the CDR3 is TGTGCCAGTAGTAGGGAGGGGTACTCCTACAATGAGCAGTTCTTC. The full variable domain, completed using reference TRBV19 and TRBJ2-1, is DGGITQSPKYLFRKEGQNVTLSCEQNLNHDAMYWYRQDPGQGLRLIYYSQIVNDFQKGDIAEGYSVSREKKESFPLTVTSAQKNPTAFYLCASSREGYSYNEQFFGPGTRLTVL.

This chain joins TRBV15 and TRBJ2-7; D perhaps matches TRBD1 (6 bases). This CDR3 region has 13 residues. Germline V gene lookup returns CDR1 LNHNV and CDR2 YYDKDF (reference sequence). V was clipped by 2 bases and J by 3 bases, with 8 bases between them. This CDR3 reads CATSRRDNYEQYF. DNA for the CDR3: TGTGCCACCAGCAGACGGGACAACTACGAGCAGTACTTC.

The chain recombines TRBV11-2 with TRBJ2-1; D is possibly TRBD2 (6 bases). The germline V gene encodes CDR1 SGHAT and CDR2 FQNNGV. CDR3 size: 16 residues. V was trimmed by 4 bases and J by 7 bases, leaving 20 bases between them. The CDR3 protein is CASSSSGSGLSNEQFF. DNA of the CDR3: TGTGCCAGCAGCTCCTCGGGTAGCGGCTTGTCGAATGAGCAGTTCTTC.

The rearrangement links TRBV28 to TRBJ1-2; D not resolved. Germline CDR1 reads MDHEN; CDR2 reads SYDVKM. V lost 6 bases, J lost 2 bases, and 13 bases lay in between. The CDR3 is made up of 14 amino acids. The CDR3 spells CASRQGSGNYGYTF. The CDR3, as DNA: TGTGCCAGCAGGCAAGGTTCGGGGAACTATGGCTACACCTTC.

The rearrangement uses TRBV27 and TRBJ1-6; TRBD1 matches 9 bases. The CDR3 runs to 14 residues. Germline V lookup: CDR1 MNHEY, CDR2 SMNVEV (reference sequence). With V trimmed by 6 bases and J by 7 bases, 4 bases remained unmatched. CDR3 sequence (DNA): TGTGCCAGCAGGACGGGACAGGGCAATTCACCCCTCCACTTT. Protein sequence: CASRTGQGNSPLHF.

The genes are TRBV15 and TRBJ1-1; no firm D call. The germline CDR1 and CDR2 sequences are LNHNV and YYDKDF (reference sequence). V was cut by 5 bases and J by 2 bases, with 9 bases left in between. The CDR3 sequence is 13 residues long. This CDR3 is CATSLGGNTEAFF. The CDR3 coding sequence is TGTGCCACCAGCCTAGGAGGTAACACTGAAGCTTTCTTT.

CDR3 bases: TGTGCCAGCAGCCCCCGGACTAGCGGGGTCTACAATGAGCAGTTCTTC. Translating gives CASSPRTSGVYNEQFF. The chain combines TRBV14 with TRBJ2-1; 12 nucleotides align to TRBD2. The V gene's germline CDR1 is SGHDN and CDR2 FVKESK. The CDR3 is 16 amino acids. V was pared by 4 bases and J by 3 bases, with 4 bases of the junction left unmatched.

The rearrangement uses TRBV6-1 and TRBJ1-5; 7 positions match TRBD1. Germline V gives CDR1 MNHNS, CDR2 SASEGT. The CDR3 extends over 15 amino acids. The V segment lost 3 bases and the J segment 6 bases; nucleotides outside the gene matches: 8. The CDR3: CASSDPQGMRQPQHF. DNA of the CDR3: TGTGCCAGCAGTGATCCACAGGGGATGCGTCAGCCCCAGCATTTT.

The CDR3, as DNA: TGCGCCAGCAGTGTGGGGGGGGACGATGAGCAGTTCTTC. Translated: CASSVGGDDEQFF. The rearrangement joins TRBV10-1 to TRBJ2-1; the match to TRBD2 covers 7 bases. V lost 4 bases to trimming and J lost 8 bases; unmatched junction nucleotides: 5. The CDR3 is 13 amino acids. Germline CDR1 is WNHNN and CDR2 is SYGVQD (reference sequence).

This chain connects TRBV6-5 to TRBJ2-7, with 11 bases identical to TRBD2. V trimming: 6 bases; J trimming: 9 bases; junction bases outside the gene matches: 13. Germline V gene sequence: CDR1 MNHEY, CDR2 SVGAGI. This CDR3 is built from 15 residues. CDR3 loop: CASSPQTSGEAGQYF. The CDR3 region has the DNA TGTGCCAGCAGCCCCCAGACTAGCGGGGAGGCGGGGCAGTACTTC.

V usage is TRBV6-6 and J usage is TRBJ2-1; unclear D gene. V lost 2 bases and J 1 base, leaving 6 bases between the germline ends. Germline V CDR1 and CDR2: MNHNY, SVGAGI (reference sequence). CDR3 length equals 14 residues. This CDR3 is CASSYGDSYNEQFF. The CDR3 DNA sequence: TGTGCCAGCAGTTACGGAGATTCCTACAATGAGCAGTTCTTC.

This clone was observed a few times. V usage is TRBV5-1 and J usage is TRBJ1-5; no reliable D call. CDR1 is SGHRS, CDR2 YFSETQ, per germline. CDR3 length: 14 residues. With 0 bases removed from V and 6 bases from J, the gap between germline ends came to 10 bases. The chain's CDR3 is CASSLDPASQPQHF. The CDR3 coding sequence is TGCGCCAGCAGCTTGGACCCCGCGTCTCAGCCCCAGCATTTT.

This sequence joins TRBV5-1 and TRBJ2-3; D perhaps matches TRBD1 (5 bases). Looked up from germline, CDR1 is SGHRS and CDR2 is YFSETQ. Trimming left V 0 bases short and J 2 bases short, with 13 bases between. The CDR3 has 16 residues. This CDR3 is CASSLGGAIFTDTQYF. The CDR3 DNA follows: TGCGCCAGCAGCTTGGGTGGGGCGATTTTCACAGATACGCAGTATTTT.

The chain couples TRBV12-5 to TRBJ1-4; 7 positions agree with TRBD1. Trimming took 0 bases from V and 3 from J; bases not matched to a gene: 7. CDR1 LGHNT and CDR2 FRNRAP come from the germline V gene. This CDR3 is built from 17 residues. The CDR3 spells CASGLVFDRAANEKLFF. As DNA, the CDR3 is TGTGCTAGTGGTTTGGTTTTCGACAGGGCTGCTAATGAAAAACTGTTTTTT.

The chain uses TRBV7-2 and TRBJ2-5; a possible D gene is TRBD1 (5 bases). Trimming left V 4 bases short and J 5 bases short, with 14 bases between. This CDR3 spans 14 amino acids. Per germline, CDR1 SGHTA and CDR2 FQGNSA. The CDR3 is CASSYQGKGETQYF. DNA for the CDR3: TGTGCCAGCAGCTACCAGGGTAAAGGCGAGACCCAGTACTTC.

This clone was seen just once. The rearrangement uses TRBV7-9 and TRBJ2-1, with 9 positions matching TRBD2. The germline CDR1 and CDR2 sequences are SEHNR and FQNEAQ (reference sequence). Unmatched junction bases numbered 13, after V lost 5 bases and J lost 8 bases. CDR3 size: 16 residues. This CDR3 reads CASSPGVAGAADEQFF. The CDR3 nucleotides are TGTGCCAGCAGCCCCGGGGTAGCGGGGGCGGCGGATGAGCAGTTCTTC.

This chain joins TRBV7-8 and TRBJ2-1; TRBD2 aligns across 12 bases. Looked up from germline, CDR1 is SGHVS and CDR2 is FQNEAQ. Losses at the gene ends were 3 bases for V and 5 bases for J; bases not matched to a gene: 5. The CDR3 is 16 residues long. The CDR3 is CASSFWTSGTHNEQFF. The CDR3 DNA reads TGTGCCAGCAGCTTCTGGACTAGCGGGACCCACAATGAGCAGTTCTTC. Variable domain in full (rest from reference TRBV7-8 and TRBJ2-1): GAGVSQSPRYKVAKRGQDVALRCDPISGHVSLFWYQQALGQGPEFLTYFQNEAQLDKSGLPSDRFFAERPEGSVSTLKIQRTQQEDSAVYLCASSFWTSGTHNEQFFGPGTRLTVL.

This clone was observed a handful of times. The chain combines TRBV5-1 with TRBJ1-1; 7 positions agree with TRBD1. In germline, CDR1 is SGHRS, CDR2 YFSETQ. The J segment lost 4 bases and the V segment lost 4 bases, leaving 7 bases of the junction unmatched. This CDR3 has 14 residues. CDR3: CASSPTGLATEAFF. CDR3 nucleotide sequence: TGCGCCAGCAGCCCGACAGGGTTGGCCACTGAAGCTTTCTTT. The entire variable domain, with the rest obtained from reference TRBV5-1 and TRBJ1-1, is as follows: KAGVTQTPRYLIKTRGQQVTLSCSPISGHRSVSWYQQTPGQGLQFLFEYFSETQRNKGNFPGRFSGRQFSNSRSEMNVSTLELGDSALYLCASSPTGLATEAFFGQGTRLTVV.

V gene TRBV25-1 combines with J gene TRBJ2-7; D call uncertain. This CDR3 has 11 amino acids. The germline V and J ends were trimmed by 5 bases and 4 bases, with 6 bases remaining between them. Per germline, CDR1 MGHDK and CDR2 SYGVNS. CDR3 residues: CASSSSYEQYF. CDR3 sequence (DNA): TGTGCCAGCAGTTCCTCGTACGAGCAGTACTTC.